This entry lists 5 T cell receptor beta chains sequenced from one sample in a study of T cell changes during pregnancy in multiple sclerosis. Measured with immunoSEQ multiplex PCR; TCRdb has only the in-frame clones, and not every one. Among more than 55,000 clones, approximately 92% were seen once, and the ten largest hold 1.2%. Sequenced material: peripheral blood, taken in the third trimester of pregnancy. These receptors all stem from a female donor with multiple sclerosis, enrolled in a pregnancy study.

V usage is TRBV25-1 and J usage is TRBJ2-7; D is perhaps TRBD2 (5 bases). Trimming took 3 bases from V and 5 from J, leaving 8 bases between them. The CDR3 runs to 12 residues. Germline V gene data show CDR1 as MGHDK and CDR2 as SYGVNS. The CDR3 loop is CASSDGSDEQYF. The CDR3 DNA reads as TGTGCCAGCAGTGATGGGAGCGACGAGCAGTACTTC.

V and J are TRBV7-9 and TRBJ2-3; 9 bases align to TRBD1. The CDR3 length is 15 residues. Germline V gene lookup returns CDR1 SEHNR and CDR2 FQNEAQ (reference sequence). V gave up 4 bases and J gave up 4 bases; unmatched junction bases: 6. The chain's CDR3 is CASSSGQGGADTQYF. The CDR3 bases are TGTGCCAGCAGCTCGGGACAGGGTGGGGCAGATACGCAGTATTTT.

The chain employs TRBV30 and TRBJ2-7; 11 nucleotides line up with TRBD2. The CDR3 spans 15 residues. Germline trimming cut 3 bases from V and 5 bases from J; bases unmatched to any gene: 9. CDR1 GTSNPN and CDR2 SVGIG come from the germline V gene (reference sequence). In DNA form, the CDR3 reads TGTGCCTGGAGCCTCCTTCTAGCGGGAGGTAACGAGCAGTACTTC. Encoded protein: CAWSLLLAGGNEQYF.

The genes are TRBV7-2 and TRBJ2-1; 14 nucleotides agree with TRBD2. The CDR3 spans 17 residues. V lost 5 bases and J lost 5; bases outside the gene matches: 8. The germline V gene has CDR1 SGHTA and CDR2 FQGNSA. The CDR3 coding sequence is TGTGCCAGCAGCCCTCTACGACTAGCGGGAGGGCACAATGAGCAGTTCTTC. It codes for CASSPLRLAGGHNEQFF.

The J gene is TRBJ2-3, the V gene TRBV29-1; the match to TRBD2 covers 13 bases. V shed 4 bases, J shed 2 bases, and the junction held 6 bases outside the gene matches. Germline CDR1 reads SQVTM; CDR2 reads ANQGSEA. This CDR3 is 16 amino acids long. The CDR3 region is CSVVPGLAGFTDTQYF. DNA for the CDR3: TGCAGCGTTGTCCCGGGACTAGCGGGATTCACAGATACGCAGTATTTT.